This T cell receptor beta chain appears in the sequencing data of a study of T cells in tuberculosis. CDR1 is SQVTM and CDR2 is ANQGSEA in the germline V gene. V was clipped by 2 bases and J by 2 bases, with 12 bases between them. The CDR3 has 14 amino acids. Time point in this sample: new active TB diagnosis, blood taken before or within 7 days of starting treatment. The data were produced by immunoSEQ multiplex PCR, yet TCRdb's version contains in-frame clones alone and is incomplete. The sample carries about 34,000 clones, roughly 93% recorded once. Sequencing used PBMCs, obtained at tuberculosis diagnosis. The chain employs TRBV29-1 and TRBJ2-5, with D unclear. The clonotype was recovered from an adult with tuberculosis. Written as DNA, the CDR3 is TGCAGCGTTGAAAAGGCGGCAGCACAAGAGACCCAGTACTTC. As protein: CSVEKAAAQETQYF.